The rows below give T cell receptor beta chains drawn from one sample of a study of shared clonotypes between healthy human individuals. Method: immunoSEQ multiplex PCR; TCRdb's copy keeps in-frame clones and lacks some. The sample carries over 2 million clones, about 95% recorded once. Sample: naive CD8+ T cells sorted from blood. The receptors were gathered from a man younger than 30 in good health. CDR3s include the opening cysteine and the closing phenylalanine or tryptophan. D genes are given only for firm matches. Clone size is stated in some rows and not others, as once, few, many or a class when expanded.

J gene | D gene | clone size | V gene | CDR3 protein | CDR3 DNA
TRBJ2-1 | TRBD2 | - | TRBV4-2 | CASSQDFTSGYNEQFF | TGTGCCAGCAGCCAAGATTTTACTAGCGGCTACAATGAGCAGTTCTTC
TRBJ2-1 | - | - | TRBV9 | CASSGTGEQFF | TGTGCCAGCAGCGGAACTGGGGAGCAGTTCTTC
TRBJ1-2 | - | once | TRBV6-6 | CASSYSEGIRGYTF | TGTGCCAGCAGTTACTCAGAGGGGATTCGTGGCTACACCTTC
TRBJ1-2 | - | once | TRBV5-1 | CASSLGEGSIYGYTF | TGCGCCAGCAGCTTGGGGGAGGGATCGATCTATGGCTACACCTTC
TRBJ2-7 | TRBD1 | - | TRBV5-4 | CASSPSGQGAGEQYF | TGTGCCAGCAGCCCCAGCGGCCAGGGGGCAGGGGAGCAGTACTTC
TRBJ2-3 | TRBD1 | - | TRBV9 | CASSVAGTGGDTQYF | TGTGCCAGCAGCGTAGCTGGGACAGGGGGGGATACGCAGTATTTT
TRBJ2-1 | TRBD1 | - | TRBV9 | CASSVAGTGADEQFF | TGTGCCAGCAGCGTCGCCGGGACAGGGGCCGATGAGCAGTTCTTC
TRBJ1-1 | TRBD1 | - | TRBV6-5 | CASSLTGENTEAFF | TGTGCCAGCAGCCTGACAGGGGAAAACACTGAAGCTTTCTTT
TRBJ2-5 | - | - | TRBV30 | CAWSGISETQYF | TGTGCCTGGAGTGGAATCTCAGAGACCCAGTACTTC
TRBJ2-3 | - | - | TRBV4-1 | CASSQVGGPDTQYF | TGCGCCAGCAGCCAAGTGGGGGGGCCAGATACGCAGTATTTT
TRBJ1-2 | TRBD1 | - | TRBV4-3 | CASSQDRGTGQHYGYTF | TGCGCCAGCAGCCAAGATCGGGGGACAGGGCAACACTATGGCTACACCTTC